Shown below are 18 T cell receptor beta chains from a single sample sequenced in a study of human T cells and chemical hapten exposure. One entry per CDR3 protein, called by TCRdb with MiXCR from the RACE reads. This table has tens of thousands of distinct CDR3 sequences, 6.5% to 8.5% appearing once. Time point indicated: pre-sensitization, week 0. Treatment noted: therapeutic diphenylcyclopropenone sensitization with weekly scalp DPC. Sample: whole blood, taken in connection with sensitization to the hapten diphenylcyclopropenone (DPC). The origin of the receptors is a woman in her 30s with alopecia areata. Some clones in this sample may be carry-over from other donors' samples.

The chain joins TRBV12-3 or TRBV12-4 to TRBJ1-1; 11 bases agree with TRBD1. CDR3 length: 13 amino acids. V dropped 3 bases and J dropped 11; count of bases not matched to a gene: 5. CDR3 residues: CASSFRGQGAAFF. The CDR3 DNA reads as TGTGCCAGCAGTTTTAGAGGACAGGGGGCGGCTTTCTTT.

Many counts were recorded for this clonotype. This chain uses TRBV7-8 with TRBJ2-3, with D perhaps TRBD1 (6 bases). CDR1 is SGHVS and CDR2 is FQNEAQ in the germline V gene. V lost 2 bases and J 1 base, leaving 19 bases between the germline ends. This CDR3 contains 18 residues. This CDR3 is CASSLRGRQVVGTDTQYF. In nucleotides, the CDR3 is TGTGCCAGCAGCTTACGTGGGCGACAGGTTGTGGGCACAGATACGCAGTATTTT.

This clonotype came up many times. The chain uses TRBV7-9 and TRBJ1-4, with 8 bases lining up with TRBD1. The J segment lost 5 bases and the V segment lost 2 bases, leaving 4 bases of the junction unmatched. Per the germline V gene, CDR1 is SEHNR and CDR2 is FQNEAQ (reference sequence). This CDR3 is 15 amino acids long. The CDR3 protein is CASSLQQGVNEKLFF. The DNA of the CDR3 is TGTGCCAGCAGCTTACAACAGGGGGTCAATGAAAAACTGTTTTTT.

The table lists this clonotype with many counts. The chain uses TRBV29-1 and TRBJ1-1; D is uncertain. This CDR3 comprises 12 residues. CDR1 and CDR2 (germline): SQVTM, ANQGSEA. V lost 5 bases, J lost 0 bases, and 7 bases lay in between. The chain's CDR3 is CSVSFMNTEAFF. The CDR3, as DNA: TGCAGCGTTTCCTTCATGAACACTGAAGCTTTCTTT.

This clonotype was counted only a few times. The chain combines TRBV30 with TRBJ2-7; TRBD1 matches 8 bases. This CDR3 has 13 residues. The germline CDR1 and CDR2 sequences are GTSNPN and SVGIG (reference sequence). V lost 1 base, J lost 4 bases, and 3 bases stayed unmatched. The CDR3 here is CAWSAGGNYEQYF. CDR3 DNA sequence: TGTGCCTGGAGTGCAGGGGGCAATTACGAGCAGTACTTC.

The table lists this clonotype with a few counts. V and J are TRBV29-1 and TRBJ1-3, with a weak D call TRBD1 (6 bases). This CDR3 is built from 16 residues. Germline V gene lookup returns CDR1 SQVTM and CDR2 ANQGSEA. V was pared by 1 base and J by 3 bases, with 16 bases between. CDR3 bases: TGCAGCGTTGAAGCAGAGGACAGTGCTGGTGGAAACACCATATATTTT. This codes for CSVEAEDSAGGNTIYF.

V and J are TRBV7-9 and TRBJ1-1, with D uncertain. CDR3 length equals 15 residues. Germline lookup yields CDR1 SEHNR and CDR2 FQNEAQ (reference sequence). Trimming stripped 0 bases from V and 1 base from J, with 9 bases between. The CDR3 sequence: CASSLARIGNTEAFF. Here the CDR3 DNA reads TGTGCCAGCAGCTTAGCGCGCATAGGGAACACTGAAGCTTTCTTT.

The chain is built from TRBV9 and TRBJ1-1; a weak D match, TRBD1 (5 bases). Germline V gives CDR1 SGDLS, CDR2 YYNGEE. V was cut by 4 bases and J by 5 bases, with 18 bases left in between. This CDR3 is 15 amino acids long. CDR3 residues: CASSSRAGPRTEAFF. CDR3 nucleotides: TGTGCCAGCAGCTCCAGGGCAGGGCCGAGGACTGAAGCTTTCTTT.

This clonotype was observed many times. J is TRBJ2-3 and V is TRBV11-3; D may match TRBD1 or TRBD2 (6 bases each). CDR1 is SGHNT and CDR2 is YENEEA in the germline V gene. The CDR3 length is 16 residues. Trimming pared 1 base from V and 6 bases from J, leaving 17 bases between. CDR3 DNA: TGTGCCAGCAGCTTAGGGGGGGCAGCCACTTCGGATACGCAGTATTTT. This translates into CASSLGGAATSDTQYF.

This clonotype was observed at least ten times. CDR3 nucleotides: TGCGCCAGCAGCTTGGCCTATGTGGAAGATACGCAGTATTTT. Protein sequence: CASSLAYVEDTQYF. The V gene is TRBV5-1, the J gene TRBJ2-3; D remains ambiguous. Germline V CDR1 and CDR2: SGHRS, YFSETQ. Trimming pared 0 bases from V and 5 bases from J, leaving 10 bases between. This CDR3 contains 14 residues.

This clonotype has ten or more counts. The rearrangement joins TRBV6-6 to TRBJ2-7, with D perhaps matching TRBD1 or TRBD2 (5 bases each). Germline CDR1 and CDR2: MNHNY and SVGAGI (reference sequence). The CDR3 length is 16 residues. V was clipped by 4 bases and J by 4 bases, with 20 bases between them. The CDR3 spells CASSSTTAPGRYEQYF. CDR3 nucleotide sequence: TGTGCCAGCAGTTCTACAACCGCACCAGGGAGATACGAGCAGTACTTC.

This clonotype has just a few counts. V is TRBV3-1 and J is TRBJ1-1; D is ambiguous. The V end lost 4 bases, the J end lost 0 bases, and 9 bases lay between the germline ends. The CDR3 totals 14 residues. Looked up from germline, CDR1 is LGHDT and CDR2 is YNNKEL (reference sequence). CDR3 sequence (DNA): TGTGCCAGCAGCCGCGTGACAATGAACACTGAAGCTTTCTTT. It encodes CASSRVTMNTEAFF.

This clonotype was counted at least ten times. CDR3: CASSLGAPHYEQYF. The CDR3 region has the DNA TGCGCCAGCAGCTTGGGCGCCCCCCACTACGAGCAGTACTTC. The rearrangement joins TRBV5-1 to TRBJ2-7; D unresolved. Germline-derived CDR1 and CDR2 are SGHRS and YFSETQ. The CDR3 is made up of 14 amino acids. V shed 0 bases and J shed 3 bases, with 10 bases lying between them.

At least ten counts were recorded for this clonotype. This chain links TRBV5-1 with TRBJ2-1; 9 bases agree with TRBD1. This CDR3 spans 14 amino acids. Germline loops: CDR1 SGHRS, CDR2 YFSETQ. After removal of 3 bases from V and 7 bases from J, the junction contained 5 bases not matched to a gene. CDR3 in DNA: TGCGCCAGCAGCTCCGGGACAGGGTTAAATGAGCAGTTCTTC. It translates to CASSSGTGLNEQFF.

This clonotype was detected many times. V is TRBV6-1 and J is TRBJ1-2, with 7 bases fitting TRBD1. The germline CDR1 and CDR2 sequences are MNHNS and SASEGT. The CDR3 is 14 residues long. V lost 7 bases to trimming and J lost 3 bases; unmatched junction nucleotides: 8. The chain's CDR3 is CASKLDRVYYGYTF. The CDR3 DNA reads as TGTGCCAGCAAGCTCGACAGGGTTTACTATGGCTACACCTTC.

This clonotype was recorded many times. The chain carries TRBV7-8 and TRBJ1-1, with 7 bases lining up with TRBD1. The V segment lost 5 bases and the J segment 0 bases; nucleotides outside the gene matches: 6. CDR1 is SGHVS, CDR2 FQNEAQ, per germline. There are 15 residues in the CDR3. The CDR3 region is CASSQQGFMNTEAFF. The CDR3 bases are TGTGCCAGCAGCCAACAGGGGTTCATGAACACTGAAGCTTTCTTT.

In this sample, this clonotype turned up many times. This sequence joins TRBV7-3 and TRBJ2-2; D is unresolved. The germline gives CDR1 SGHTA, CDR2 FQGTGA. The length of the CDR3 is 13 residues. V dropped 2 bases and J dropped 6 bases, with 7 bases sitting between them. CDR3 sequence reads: CASSLAPSGELFF. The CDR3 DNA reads TGTGCCAGCAGCTTAGCCCCCTCCGGGGAGCTGTTTTTT.

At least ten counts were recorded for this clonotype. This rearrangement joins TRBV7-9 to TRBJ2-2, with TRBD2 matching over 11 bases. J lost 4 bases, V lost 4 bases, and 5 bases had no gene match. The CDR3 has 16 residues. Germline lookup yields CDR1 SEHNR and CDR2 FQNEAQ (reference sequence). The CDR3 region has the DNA TGTGCCAGCAGCTATGGACTAGCGGGTACCACCGGGGAGCTGTTTTTT. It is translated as CASSYGLAGTTGELFF.